Following are 11 T cell receptor beta chains from one sample sequenced in a study of cytomegalovirus exposure and HLA in healthy donors. PCR employed 60 Vbeta and 13 Jbeta primers. Clones were sequenced by immunoSEQ multiplex PCR, and TCRdb holds only the in-frame ones, with some missing. This sample yields about 170,000 clones, of which around 73% are seen a single time; under 7% belongs to the top ten. The sequenced sample was PBMCs. These receptors were obtained from a young woman in good health and CMV-seropositive.

The genes are TRBV4-1 and TRBJ2-1; 8 bases map to TRBD1. The CDR3 consists of 15 residues. Trimming cost V 3 bases and J 6 bases; bases outside gene matches: 7. CDR1 and CDR2 from the germline V gene are MGHRA and YSYEKL. The DNA for the CDR3 is TGCGCCAGCAGCCAGGTCAGGGGGCCGGCCAATGAGCAGTTCTTC. Translating it yields CASSQVRGPANEQFF.

This chain uses TRBV5-8 with TRBJ2-7, with D tentatively TRBD1 (6 bases). The CDR3 totals 13 residues. Germline-derived CDR1 and CDR2 are SGHTS and YDEGEE. V lost 4 bases and J 1 base, leaving 9 bases between the germline ends. Here the CDR3 reads CASSHRVSYEQYF. The CDR3 bases are TGTGCCAGCAGCCACAGGGTATCCTACGAGCAGTACTTC.

The chain joins TRBV28 to TRBJ1-1; 7 bases map to TRBD1. The CDR3 covers 15 residues. The germline V gene has CDR1 MDHEN and CDR2 SYDVKM. With 3 bases clipped from V and 5 bases from J, the junction kept 9 bases outside the gene matches. The CDR3 loop is CASSFAGQVRTEAFF. In nucleotides, the CDR3 is TGTGCCAGCAGTTTTGCTGGACAGGTTCGAACTGAAGCTTTCTTT.

The chain uses TRBV27 and TRBJ2-2; possibly TRBD1 for D (6 bases). The germline CDR1 and CDR2 sequences are MNHEY and SMNVEV (reference sequence). This CDR3 is 16 amino acids long. Deletions cut 6 bases from V and 0 bases from J, with 14 bases between. The CDR3 DNA follows: TGTGCCAGCAGGGCCACACAGGGTCCGAACACCGGGGAGCTGTTTTTT. Its translation: CASRATQGPNTGELFF.

This clone was seen only a few times. The chain carries TRBV5-6 and TRBJ1-1; the D gene is possibly TRBD1 (6 bases). Germline values: CDR1 SGHDT, CDR2 YYEEEE. This CDR3 contains 13 residues. Trimming left V 8 bases short and J 4 bases short, with 15 bases between. CDR3 sequence: CASLTGYSTEAFF. CDR3 sequence (DNA): TGTGCCAGTTTAACAGGGTATTCCACTGAAGCTTTCTTT. Full variable domain (missing parts from reference TRBV5-6 and TRBJ1-1): DAGVTQSPTHLIKTRGQQVTLRCSPKSGHDTVSWYQQALGQGPQFIFQYYEEEERQRGNFPDRFSGHQFPNYSSELNVNALLLGDSALYLCASLTGYSTEAFFGQGTRLTVV.

V is TRBV11-3 and J is TRBJ1-1; 9 bases match TRBD1. The CDR3 consists of 16 residues. Germline loops: CDR1 SGHNT, CDR2 YENEEA. V lost 5 bases to trimming and J lost 4 bases; unmatched junction nucleotides: 11. The CDR3 DNA sequence: TGTGCCAGCAGCCTGCCGGGACAGGGAGACGTCACTGAAGCTTTCTTT. Amino acid sequence: CASSLPGQGDVTEAFF.

This chain links TRBV5-1 with TRBJ2-1; 8 bases are shared with TRBD1. CDR3 length: 13 residues. CDR1 is SGHRS and CDR2 is YFSETQ in the germline V gene. The ends lost 4 bases at V and 6 bases at J; junction bases unmatched: 3. In DNA, the CDR3 is TGCGCCAGCAGCCCTACAGGGGGCAATGAGCAGTTCTTC. The encoded protein is CASSPTGGNEQFF.

This clone was seen a few times. This sequence joins TRBV11-1 and TRBJ1-4; D is possibly TRBD1 (6 bases). V lost 4 bases to trimming and J lost 8 bases, with 20 bases between them. The CDR3 runs to 16 residues. The germline V gene has CDR1 SGHAT and CDR2 FQDESV (reference sequence). This CDR3 is CASSSGPGQGLEKLFF. The DNA for the CDR3 is TGTGCCAGCAGCTCCGGGCCGGGACAAGGCCTCGAAAAACTGTTTTTT.

Here the CDR3 reads CASSSRGPREHEQYF. CDR3 in DNA: TGTGCCAGCAGTTCCCGGGGACCGCGGGAGCACGAGCAGTACTTC. The chain joins TRBV6-5 to TRBJ2-7; 7 bases align to TRBD2. This CDR3 is built from 15 residues. Germline V gives CDR1 MNHEY, CDR2 SVGAGI. Losses at the gene ends were 4 bases for V and 5 bases for J; bases not matched to a gene: 11.

V is TRBV7-9 and J is TRBJ2-1, with TRBD1 matching over 8 bases. This CDR3 region has 16 residues. V shed 5 bases, J shed 3 bases, and the junction held 9 bases outside the gene matches. From germline, CDR1 is SEHNR and CDR2 FQNEAQ (reference sequence). The DNA of the CDR3 is TGTGCCAGCAGCGGAACAGGGGGAAAGCACTACAATGAGCAGTTCTTC. Its translation is CASSGTGGKHYNEQFF.

This clone was seen a handful of times. The CDR3 reads CASSRGQTYEQYF. Here the CDR3 DNA reads TGTGCCAGCAGCCGGGGACAGACCTACGAGCAGTACTTC. The rearrangement joins TRBV5-4 to TRBJ2-7, with 7 bases fitting TRBD1. Germline CDR1 SGHNT, CDR2 YYREEE (reference sequence). J lost 2 bases, V lost 4 bases, and 3 bases had no gene match. The CDR3 has 13 residues.